The present TCR beta chain was sequenced within a study of cytomegalovirus exposure and HLA in healthy donors. This CDR3 is 13 amino acids long. Looked up from germline, CDR1 is MNHNS and CDR2 is SASEGT. V shed 7 bases and J shed 2 bases, with 11 bases lying between them. As concerns this clone: Its antigen is unknown.

60 Vbeta and 13 Jbeta primers were used in PCR. Sequenced by immunoSEQ multiplex PCR; TCRdb stores in-frame clones only, minus some. The data contain more than 95,000 clones, about four fifths of them singletons. At collection, donors were nominally healthy, but unrecorded immune exposures were probable. Whole-study results and caveats: Segments of the TCR beta V type were, in most cases, productive about 87% or about 30% of the time in an earlier analysis. The study carried out a later analysis of TCR beta sequences. It associated approximately 17,000 of them with specific HLA alleles at a false discovery rate of 0.05.

The chain joins TRBV6-1 to TRBJ1-1; D call uncertain. The material sequenced was PBMCs. This receptor was taken from a man aged 30 to 45 in good health and CMV-seronegative. CDR3 protein: CASTTSSNTEAFF. In DNA, the CDR3 is TGTGCCAGCACGACTAGTTCCAACACTGAAGCTTTCTTT.